The rows below give T cell receptor beta chains drawn from one sample of a study of shared clonotypes between healthy human individuals. Measured with immunoSEQ multiplex PCR; TCRdb has only the in-frame clones, and not every one. The table shows 2.3 million or so clones, with more than 80% occurring only once. Sequenced material: naive CD4+ T cells from PBMCs. The receptors derive from a man aged 18 to 35 in good health. Some clones in this sample may be carry-over from other donors' samples. Both conserved end residues are part of each CDR3. Each record gives: D gene, J gene, V gene, clone size, CDR3 protein, CDR3 DNA. The D gene is left open where the match is weak. The size of a clone is reported for some rows only, either as once, few or many, or as a class for expanded clones.

.,TRBJ2-3,TRBV28,.,CASASSGAGHTDTQYF,TGTGCCAGCGCCTCCTCGGGGGCAGGGCACACAGATACGCAGTATTTT
.,TRBJ1-2,TRBV5-1,.,CASSASPTARGYTF,TGCGCCAGCAGCGCTTCCCCTACGGCTCGGGGCTACACCTTC
TRBD1,TRBJ2-7,TRBV5-4,.,CASSVTGGREQYF,TGTGCCAGCAGCGTGACAGGGGGAAGGGAGCAGTACTTC
.,TRBJ2-2,TRBV25-1,.,CASSDDSGELFF,TGTGCCAGCAGTGACGACTCCGGGGAGCTGTTTTTT
.,TRBJ2-7,TRBV7-6,.,CASSLEPRTPYEQYF,TGTGCCAGCAGCTTAGAACCCCGGACGCCTTACGAGCAGTACTTC
TRBD1,TRBJ2-7,TRBV11-2,.,CASSSTRQGYEQYF,TGTGCCAGCAGCTCCACCCGACAGGGTTACGAGCAGTACTTC
TRBD2,TRBJ2-2,TRBV2,.,CASSDPGLAGGTGELFF,TGTGCCAGCAGTGATCCTGGACTAGCGGGAGGCACCGGGGAGCTGTTTTTT
TRBD1,TRBJ2-5,TRBV6-5,.,CASSYRTGKETQYF,TGTGCCAGCAGTTACCGGACAGGGAAAGAGACCCAGTACTTC
TRBD2,TRBJ2-7,TRBV4-3,.,CASSQDRLGGGLAGVPYEQYF,TGCGCCAGCAGCCAAGATCGTTTGGGCGGGGGACTAGCGGGAGTCCCCTACGAGCAGTACTTC
.,TRBJ1-4,TRBV5-1,once,CASSLIGTEEEKLFF,TGCGCCAGCAGCTTGATTGGGACGGAGGAGGAAAAACTGTTTTTT
.,TRBJ2-5,TRBV11-2,.,CASSYRVVETQYF,TGTGCCAGCAGCTACAGGGTGGTTGAGACCCAGTACTTC
.,TRBJ1-5,TRBV28,few,CAFSPRSNQPQHF,TGTGCCTTCAGCCCCAGAAGCAATCAGCCCCAGCATTTT
TRBD1,TRBJ2-2,TRBV10-3,.,CAISDRQGGTGELFF,TGTGCCATCAGCGACCGACAGGGTGGGACCGGGGAGCTGTTTTTT
.,TRBJ2-2,TRBV5-1,.,CASSLLMENTGELFF,TGCGCCAGCAGCTTGCTTATGGAGAACACCGGGGAGCTGTTTTTT
TRBD2,TRBJ2-7,TRBV2,.,CASTREDLGEQYF,TGTGCCAGCACACGGGAGGACCTTGGCGAGCAGTACTTC
TRBD1,TRBJ2-4,TRBV19,.,CASKKGQGAKNIQYF,TGTGCCAGTAAGAAGGGACAGGGGGCCAAAAACATTCAGTACTTC
.,TRBJ1-1,TRBV2,.,CASRDRNTEAFF,TGTGCCAGCAGGGACAGGAACACTGAAGCTTTCTTT
.,TRBJ1-2,TRBV19,.,CASSMFKGEDGYTF,TGTGCCAGTAGTATGTTCAAAGGGGAAGATGGCTACACCTTC
.,TRBJ1-2,TRBV9,.,CASSVGQANYGYTF,TGTGCCAGCAGCGTAGGACAGGCGAACTATGGCTACACCTTC